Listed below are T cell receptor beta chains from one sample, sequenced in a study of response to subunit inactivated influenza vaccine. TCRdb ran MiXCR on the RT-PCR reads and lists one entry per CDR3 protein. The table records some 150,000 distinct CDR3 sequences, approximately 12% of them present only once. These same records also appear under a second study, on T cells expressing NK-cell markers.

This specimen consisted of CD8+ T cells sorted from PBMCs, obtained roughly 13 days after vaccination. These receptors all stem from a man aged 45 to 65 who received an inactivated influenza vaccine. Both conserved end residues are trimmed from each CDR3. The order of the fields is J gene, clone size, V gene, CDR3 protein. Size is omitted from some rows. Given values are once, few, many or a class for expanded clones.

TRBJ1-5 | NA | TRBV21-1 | ASSLSHREAQPQH
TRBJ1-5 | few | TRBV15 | ATSGRTQGASQPQH
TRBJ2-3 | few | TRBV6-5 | AAGEGADTQY
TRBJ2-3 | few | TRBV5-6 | ASSQQADTQY
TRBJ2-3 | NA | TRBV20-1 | SARGDTQY
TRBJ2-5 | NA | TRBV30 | AWSATGNQETQY
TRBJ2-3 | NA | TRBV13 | ASSAGTRGADTQY
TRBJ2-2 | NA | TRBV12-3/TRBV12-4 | ASSFVQGPGELF
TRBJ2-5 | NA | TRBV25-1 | ASSKETQY
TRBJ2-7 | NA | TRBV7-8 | ASSLGRGGYEQY
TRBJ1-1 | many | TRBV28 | ASSWTGDTEAF
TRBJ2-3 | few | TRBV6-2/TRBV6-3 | ASSRYSAADTQY
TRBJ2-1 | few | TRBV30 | AWSVSAEQF
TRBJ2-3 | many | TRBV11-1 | ASSLGTSGGPSTDTQY
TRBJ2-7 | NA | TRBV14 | ASSQDLLYSNEQY
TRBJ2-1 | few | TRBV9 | ASSVGGTGGHNEQF
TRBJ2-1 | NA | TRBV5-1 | ASSLGPKGSYNEQF
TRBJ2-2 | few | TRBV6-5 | ASSYSLARGDTGELF
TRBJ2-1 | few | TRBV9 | ASSSGSGSNEQF
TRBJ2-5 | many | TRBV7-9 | ASGASGETQY
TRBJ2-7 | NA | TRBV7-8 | ASSLLNRDSRVNEQY
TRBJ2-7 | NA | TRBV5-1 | ASSLGQHYEQY
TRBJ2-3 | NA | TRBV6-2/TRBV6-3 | ASSYSWREPSTDTQY
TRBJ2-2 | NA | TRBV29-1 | SVAHTGRDPNTGELF
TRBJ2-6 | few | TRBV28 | ASLGPEASGRGGANVLT
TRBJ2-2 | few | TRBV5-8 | ASKLRDRGYTGELF
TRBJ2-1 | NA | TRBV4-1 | ASSQAGTGFDEQF
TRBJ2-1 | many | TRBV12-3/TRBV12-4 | ASSLGPHRYNEQF
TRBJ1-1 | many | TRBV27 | ASSLSRGTEAF
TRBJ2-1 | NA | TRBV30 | AWSVGTASYNEQF
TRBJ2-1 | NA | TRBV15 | ATSRLHNEQF
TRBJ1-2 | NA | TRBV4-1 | ASSPGGVGYT
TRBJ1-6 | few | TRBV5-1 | ASSDDRSSYNSPLH
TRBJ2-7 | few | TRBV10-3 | AASGSSGGLYEQY
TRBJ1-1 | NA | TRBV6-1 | ASCELRGGGTEAF
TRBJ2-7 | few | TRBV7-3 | ASSPGLAGDKQY
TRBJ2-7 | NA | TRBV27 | ASSELAGGYEQY
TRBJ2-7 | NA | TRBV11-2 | ASSRPSGVGQY
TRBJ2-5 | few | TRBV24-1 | ATSDLRETQY
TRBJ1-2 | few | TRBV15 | ATSTGQARVSDGYT
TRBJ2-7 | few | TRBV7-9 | ASTGGWVDLSGEQY
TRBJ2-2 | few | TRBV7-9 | ASSLGSGAGTGELF
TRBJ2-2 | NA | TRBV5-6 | ASSLPRGLRTGELF
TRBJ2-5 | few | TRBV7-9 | ASSLNGRETQY
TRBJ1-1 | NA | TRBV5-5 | ASSSQVDMNTEAF
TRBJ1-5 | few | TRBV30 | AWRVGDQPQH
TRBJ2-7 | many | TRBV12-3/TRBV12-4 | ASSLLDLVDEQY
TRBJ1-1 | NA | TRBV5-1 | ASSLTDVDTEAF
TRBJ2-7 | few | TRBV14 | ASSQGWGAYEQY
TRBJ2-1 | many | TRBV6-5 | ASSFYREDNEQF
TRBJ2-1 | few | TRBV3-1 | ASSQEKTSGRFVEQF
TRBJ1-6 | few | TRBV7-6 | ASSYSYNSPLH
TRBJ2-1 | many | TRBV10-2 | ASSQTLTSIYNEQF
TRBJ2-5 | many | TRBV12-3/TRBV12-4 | ASSDRGRETQY